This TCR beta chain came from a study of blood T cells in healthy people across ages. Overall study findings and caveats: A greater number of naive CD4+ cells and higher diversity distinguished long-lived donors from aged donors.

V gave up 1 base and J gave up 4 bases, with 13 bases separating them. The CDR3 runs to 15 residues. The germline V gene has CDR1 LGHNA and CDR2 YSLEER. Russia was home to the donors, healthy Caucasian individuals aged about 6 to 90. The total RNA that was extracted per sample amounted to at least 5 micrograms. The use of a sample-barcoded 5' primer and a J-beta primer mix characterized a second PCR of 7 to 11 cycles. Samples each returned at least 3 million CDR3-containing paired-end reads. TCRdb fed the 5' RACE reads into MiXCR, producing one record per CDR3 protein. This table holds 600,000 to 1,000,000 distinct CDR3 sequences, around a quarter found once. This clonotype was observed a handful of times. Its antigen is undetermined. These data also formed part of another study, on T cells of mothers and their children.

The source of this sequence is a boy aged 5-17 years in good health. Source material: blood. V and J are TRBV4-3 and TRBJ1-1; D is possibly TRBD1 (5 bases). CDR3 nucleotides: TGCGCCAGCAGCCAAGTGGTAGGGGAGGTCACTGAAGCTTTCTTT. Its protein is CASSQVVGEVTEAFF.